The T cell receptor beta chain under discussion was sequenced for a study of patients and donors after allogeneic stem cell transplantation. The V and J ends lost 4 bases and 6 bases respectively, with 10 bases between them. Germline CDR1 reads SGHRS; CDR2 reads YFSETQ. The CDR3 is made up of 13 amino acids. This clonotype was observed once. TCRdb re-called the RT-PCR reads with MiXCR, one entry per CDR3 protein. The sample consists of approximately 150,000 distinct CDR3 sequences, over 25% of them appearing once. The sequencing sample was made of blood, either unsorted or a sorted T cell fraction (not recorded which). The TCR originated in a human donor who was either an allogeneic HSCT recipient or a stem cell or donor lymphocyte infusion donor (not recorded which). It is not recorded whose cells these are; they may come from a transplant donor. V and J are TRBV5-1 and TRBJ2-2; weak D call: TRBD1 (5 bases). This CDR3 is CASSLRVSGELFF. DNA for the CDR3: TGCGCCAGCAGCCTCAGGGTTTCCGGGGAGCTGTTTTTT.